The subject of this entry is one T cell receptor (beta chain). The data derive from a study of blood T cell repertoires in COVID-19. Turning to the study itself: Sites across the United States, Italy and Spain contributed samples from acute and convalescent COVID-19. PBMCs, B-cell-depleted T cells, or T cells were the source of the cDNA or gDNA that made up the material.

The method was immunoSEQ multiplex PCR; TCRdb's version includes in-frame clones alone and lacks a portion of them. The table lists about 380,000 clones, about 87% of them singletons. The V gene's germline CDR1 is GTSNPN and CDR2 SVGIG (reference sequence). The CDR3 consists of 14 residues. The ends were cut back, 0 bases at V and 9 bases at J, with 14 bases in the middle. The study assigned cohorts using participant-reported clinical history. Two negative PCRs, clearance, or symptom resolution had been documented for recovered Cohort 3 donors. The specimen was PBMCs or T cells enriched from blood (not recorded which). The source is a man aged 30 to 45 who had recovered from COVID-19. The V gene is TRBV30, the J gene TRBJ1-4; D might be TRBD1 (5 bases). CDR3 sequence (DNA): TGTGCCTGGAGTGTCGGGGGGGATAGGAAAAAACTGTTTTTT. As protein: CAWSVGGDRKKLFF.